This paragraph covers one T cell receptor (beta chain) sequence. This sample was taken from a study of blood T cell repertoires in COVID-19. Study-level background: The United States, Italy and Spain provided the acute and convalescent COVID-19 samples. PBMCs, B-cell-depleted T cells, or T cells provided the cDNA or gDNA that made up the material.

From germline, CDR1 is LNHDA and CDR2 SQIVND (reference sequence). V gave up 2 bases and J gave up 7 bases; unmatched junction bases: 10. This CDR3 region has 15 residues. As processed by the authors: Reference gene primer amplification yielded estimated nucleated cell counts. Produced via immunoSEQ multiplex PCR; TCRdb's table is partial and in-frame only. V and J calls and clone size follow that table, whereas D and trimming were derived from the DNA. The sample lists roughly 100,000 clones, 70% to 90% occurring once. The sample comprised peripheral blood. The V call is TRBV19, the J call TRBJ2-7, with TRBD2 matching 8 bases. This receptor was identified in a man between 50 and 59 years old with active COVID-19. The CDR3 sequence is CASSIRTGGSGEQYF. In DNA form, the CDR3 reads TGTGCCAGTAGTATAAGGACGGGGGGGTCCGGGGAGCAGTACTTC.